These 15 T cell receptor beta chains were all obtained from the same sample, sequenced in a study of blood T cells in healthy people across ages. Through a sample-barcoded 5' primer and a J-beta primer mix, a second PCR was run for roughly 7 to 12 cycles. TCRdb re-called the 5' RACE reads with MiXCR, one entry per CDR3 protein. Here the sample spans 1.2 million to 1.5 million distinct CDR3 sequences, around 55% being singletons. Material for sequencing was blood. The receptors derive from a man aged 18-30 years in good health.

The CDR3 nucleotides read TGCGCCAGCAGAGGCCGGACAGGGGAGATCGGGGAGCTGTTTTTT. Translating it yields CASRGRTGEIGELFF. The chain has TRBV4-1 and TRBJ2-2; 9 bases align to TRBD1. Germline V gene sequence: CDR1 MGHRA, CDR2 YSYEKL. The junction had 9 bases not matched to a gene; V was cut back by 6 bases and J by 7 bases. This CDR3 comprises 15 residues.

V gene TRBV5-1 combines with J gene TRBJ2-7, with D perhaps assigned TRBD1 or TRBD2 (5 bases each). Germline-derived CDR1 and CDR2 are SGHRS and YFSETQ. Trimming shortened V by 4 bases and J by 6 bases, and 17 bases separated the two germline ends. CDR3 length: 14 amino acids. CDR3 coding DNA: TGCGCCAGCAGCGTCCGGGACGAGAGGCGCGAGCAGTACTTC. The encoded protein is CASSVRDERREQYF.

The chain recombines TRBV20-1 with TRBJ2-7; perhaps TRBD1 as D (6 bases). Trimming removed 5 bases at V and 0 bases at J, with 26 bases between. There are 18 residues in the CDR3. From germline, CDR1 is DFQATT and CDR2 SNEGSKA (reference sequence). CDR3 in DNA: TGCAGTGCTGATGGAAGGACAGTCGGTCTTGTATCCTCCTACGAGCAGTACTTC. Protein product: CSADGRTVGLVSSYEQYF.

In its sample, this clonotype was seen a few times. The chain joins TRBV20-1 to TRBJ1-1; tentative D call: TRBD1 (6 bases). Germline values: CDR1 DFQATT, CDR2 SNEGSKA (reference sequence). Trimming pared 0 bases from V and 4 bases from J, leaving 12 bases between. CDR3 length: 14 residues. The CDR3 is CSAREPYRVTEAFF. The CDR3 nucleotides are TGCAGTGCTAGAGAGCCCTACAGGGTCACTGAAGCTTTCTTT.

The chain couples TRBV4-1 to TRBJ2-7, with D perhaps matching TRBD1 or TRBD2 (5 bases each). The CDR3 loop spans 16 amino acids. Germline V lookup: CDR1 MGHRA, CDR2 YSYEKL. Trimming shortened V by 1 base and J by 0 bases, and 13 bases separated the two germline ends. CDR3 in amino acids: CASSQGRGGNSYEQYF. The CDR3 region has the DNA TGCGCCAGCAGCCAAGGGCGTGGGGGTAACTCCTACGAGCAGTACTTC.

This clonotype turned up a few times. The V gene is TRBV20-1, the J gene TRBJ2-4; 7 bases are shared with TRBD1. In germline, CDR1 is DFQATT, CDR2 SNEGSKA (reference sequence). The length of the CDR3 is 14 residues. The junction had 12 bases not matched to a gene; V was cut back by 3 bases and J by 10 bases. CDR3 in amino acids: CSASHLTGKVIQYF. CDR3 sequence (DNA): TGCAGTGCTAGCCACCTGACAGGGAAAGTAATTCAGTACTTC.

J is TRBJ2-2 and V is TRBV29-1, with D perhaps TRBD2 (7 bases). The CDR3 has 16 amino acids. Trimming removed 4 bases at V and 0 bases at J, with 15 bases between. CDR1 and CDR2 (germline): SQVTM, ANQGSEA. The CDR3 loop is CSVVGGGRTNTGELFF. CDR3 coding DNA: TGCAGCGTTGTTGGGGGGGGGCGCACGAACACCGGGGAGCTGTTTTTT.

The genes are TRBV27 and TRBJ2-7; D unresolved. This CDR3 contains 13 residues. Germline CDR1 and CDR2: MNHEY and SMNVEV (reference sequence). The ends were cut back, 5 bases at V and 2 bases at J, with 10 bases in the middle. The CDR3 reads CASSPADTYEQYF. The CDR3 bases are TGTGCCAGCAGTCCCGCCGACACCTACGAGCAGTACTTC.

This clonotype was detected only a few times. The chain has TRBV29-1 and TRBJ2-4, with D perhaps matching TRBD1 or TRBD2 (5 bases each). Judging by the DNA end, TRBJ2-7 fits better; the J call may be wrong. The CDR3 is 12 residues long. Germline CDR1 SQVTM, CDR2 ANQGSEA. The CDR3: CSAVGVYDEQYF. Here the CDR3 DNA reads TGCAGCGCTGTGGGGGTTTATGACGAGCAGTACTTC.

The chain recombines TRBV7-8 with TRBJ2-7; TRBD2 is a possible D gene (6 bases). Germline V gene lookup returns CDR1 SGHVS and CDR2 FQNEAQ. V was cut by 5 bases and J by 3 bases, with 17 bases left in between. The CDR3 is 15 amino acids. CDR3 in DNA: TGTGCCAGCAGCCCTGAGGGACTGGAAATCTACGAGCAGTACTTC. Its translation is CASSPEGLEIYEQYF. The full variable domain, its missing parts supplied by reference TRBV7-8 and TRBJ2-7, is GAGVSQSPRYKVAKRGQDVALRCDPISGHVSLFWYQQALGQGPEFLTYFQNEAQLDKSGLPSDRFFAERPEGSVSTLKIQRTQQEDSAVYLCASSPEGLEIYEQYFGPGTRLTVT.

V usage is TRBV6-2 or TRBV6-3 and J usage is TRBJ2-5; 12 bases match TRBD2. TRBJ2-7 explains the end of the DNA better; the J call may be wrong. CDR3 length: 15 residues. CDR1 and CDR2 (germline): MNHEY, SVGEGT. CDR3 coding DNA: TGTGCCAGCAGTTACTCGACTAGCGGGAGACACGAGCAGTACTTC. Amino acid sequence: CASSYSTSGRHEQYF.

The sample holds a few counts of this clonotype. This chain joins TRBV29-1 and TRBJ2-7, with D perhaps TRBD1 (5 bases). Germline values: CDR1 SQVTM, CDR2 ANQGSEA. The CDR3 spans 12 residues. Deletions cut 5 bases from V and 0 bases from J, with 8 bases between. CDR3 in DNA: TGCAGCGTTAAGGACAACTCCTACGAGCAGTACTTC. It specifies CSVKDNSYEQYF.

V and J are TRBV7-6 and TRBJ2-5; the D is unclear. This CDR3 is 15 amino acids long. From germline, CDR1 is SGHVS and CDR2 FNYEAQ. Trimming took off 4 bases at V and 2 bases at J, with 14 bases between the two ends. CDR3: CASSSLGFIQETQYF. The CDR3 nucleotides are TGTGCCAGCAGCTCACTGGGATTCATTCAAGAGACCCAGTACTTC.

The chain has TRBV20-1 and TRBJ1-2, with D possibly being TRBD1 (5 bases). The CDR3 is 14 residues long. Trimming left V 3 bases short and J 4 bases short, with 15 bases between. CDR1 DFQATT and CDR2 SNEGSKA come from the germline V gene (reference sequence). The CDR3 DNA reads TGCAGTGCTAGTGAGGCCGACAGCCTCTATGGCTACACCTTC. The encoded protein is CSASEADSLYGYTF.

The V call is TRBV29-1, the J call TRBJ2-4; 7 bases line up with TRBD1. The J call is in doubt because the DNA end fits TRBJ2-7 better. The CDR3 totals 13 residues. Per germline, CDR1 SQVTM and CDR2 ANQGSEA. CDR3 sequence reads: CSVGGTVSYEQYF. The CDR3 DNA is TGCAGCGTTGGGGGGACAGTCTCCTACGAGCAGTACTTC.